This T cell receptor beta chain was obtained from a study of shared clonotypes between healthy human individuals. The CDR3 contains 14 residues. V lost 5 bases and J lost 5; bases outside the gene matches: 5. Germline V gene sequence: CDR1 LNHDA, CDR2 SQIVND (reference sequence). Regarding the study as a whole: Tissue TCR repertoires likely differ from these blood-only repertoires. Donors were few, which limited the genetic and exposure-history diversity represented. A few donors held about 4.5% of naive CD4 clonotypes in common.

This clone was counted a few times. The target antigen is unknown. This was a deep-level run. The protocol was immunoSEQ multiplex PCR, while the TCRdb copy is restricted to in-frame clones and leaves out a portion. The sample holds over a million clones, roughly 74% seen once. The chain combines TRBV19 with TRBJ1-4; 7 bases fit TRBD1. The origin of this receptor is a man younger than 35 in good health. Some clones in this sample may be carry-over from other donors' samples. Source material: memory CD4+ T cells from PBMCs. Subset here: CD45RA-negative fraction. CDR3 amino acids: CASSSRRGNEKLFF. The CDR3 nucleotides are TGTGCCAGTAGTTCTCGCAGGGGGAATGAAAAACTGTTTTTT.